Sequencing of this T cell receptor (beta chain) was carried out in a study of CD8+CD57+ T cells in acquired aplastic anemia. Study at large: When averaged, DNA from sorted CD4+ and CD8+ cells came to approximately 3 ug. Broader study findings: Common to patients and controls were 25 to 30 CD8+ CDR3 sequences.

Notes on this clonotype: Its antigen is unknown.

In germline, CDR1 is DFQATT, CDR2 SNEGSKA (reference sequence). V lost 1 base and J 1 base, leaving 16 bases between the germline ends. The CDR3 sequence is 16 residues long. Genomic DNA served as template for TCR beta VDJ and CDR3 profiling. MiXCR, run by TCRdb on the reads, gives a single entry per CDR3 protein. The table shows around 180,000 distinct CDR3 sequences, with about 64% occurring only once. The TCR comes from a human donor with severe aplastic anemia or a healthy control (not recorded which). The sequencing sample was made of sorted CD4+, CD8+, or CD8+CD57+ T cells (not recorded which) from PBMCs. The rearrangement joins TRBV20-1 to TRBJ1-2, with D perhaps TRBD1 (5 bases). CDR3 sequence: CSARGQRTGVNYGYTF. The DNA for the CDR3 is TGCAGTGCTAGAGGACAACGCACAGGAGTTAACTATGGCTACACCTTC.